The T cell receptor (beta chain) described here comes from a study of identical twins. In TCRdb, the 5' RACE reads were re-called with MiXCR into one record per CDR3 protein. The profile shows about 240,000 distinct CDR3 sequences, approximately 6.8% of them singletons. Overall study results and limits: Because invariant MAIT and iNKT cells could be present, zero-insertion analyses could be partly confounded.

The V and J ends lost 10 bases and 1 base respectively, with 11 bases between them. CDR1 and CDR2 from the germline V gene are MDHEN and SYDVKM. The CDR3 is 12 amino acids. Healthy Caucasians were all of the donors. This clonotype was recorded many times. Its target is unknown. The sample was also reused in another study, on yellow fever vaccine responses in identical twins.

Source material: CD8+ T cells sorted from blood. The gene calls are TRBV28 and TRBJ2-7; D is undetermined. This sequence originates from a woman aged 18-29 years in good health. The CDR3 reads CATQDPSYEQYF. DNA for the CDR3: TGTGCCACCCAAGACCCATCCTACGAGCAGTACTTC.